One sample yielded the 6 T cell receptor beta chains listed below, sequenced in a study of T cell changes during pregnancy in multiple sclerosis. The data were produced by immunoSEQ multiplex PCR, yet TCRdb's version contains in-frame clones alone and is incomplete. The data hold 70,000 to 95,000 clones, with around 93% observed a single time. This material consisted of peripheral blood, taken in the third trimester of pregnancy. The receptors shown here come from a female donor with multiple sclerosis, enrolled in a pregnancy study.

Concerning this clone: The limits of the CDR3 on the DNA are not certain, so only TCRdb's listed CDR3 is given. CDR3 amino acids: CASSFGPGNTGELFF. The J gene is TRBJ2-2, the V gene TRBV13; the listed D gene, TRBD2, was not tested against the DNA. Germline values: CDR1 PRHDT, CDR2 FYEKMQ (reference sequence). The length of the CDR3 is 15 amino acids, counting both ends.

This clone appeared once. The chain couples TRBV6-5 to TRBJ2-7; unclear D gene. Trimming took off 6 bases at V and 6 bases at J, with 12 bases between the two ends. Germline V CDR1 and CDR2: MNHEY, SVGAGI. The CDR3 has 12 residues. CDR3 coding DNA: TGTGCCAGCAGCCGAGACACCAGCGAGCAGTACTTC. It encodes CASSRDTSEQYF.

The count of this clone is one. The CDR3 reads CASSRAGPTYNEQFF. CDR3 nucleotide sequence: TGTGCCAGCAGCCGAGCGGGACCGACCTACAATGAGCAGTTCTTC. V and J are TRBV7-3 and TRBJ2-1, with 7 bases matching TRBD2. The length of the CDR3 is 15 residues. Germline trimming cut 5 bases from V and 2 bases from J; bases unmatched to any gene: 6. Germline V CDR1 and CDR2: SGHTA, FQGTGA. Variable domain in full (rest from reference TRBV7-3 and TRBJ2-1): GAGVSQTPSNKVTEKGKYVELRCDPISGHTALYWYRQSLGQGPEFLIYFQGTGAADDSGLPNDRFFAVRPEGSVSTLKIQRTERGDSAVYLCASSRAGPTYNEQFFGPGTRLTVL.

This chain joins TRBV5-4 and TRBJ1-1; 8 nucleotides line up with TRBD1. Trimming cost V 4 bases and J 1 base; bases outside gene matches: 3. Per germline, CDR1 SGHNT and CDR2 YYREEE (reference sequence). There are 14 residues in the CDR3. CDR3 in amino acids: CASSIQGGNTEAFF. For the CDR3, the DNA is TGTGCCAGCAGCATACAGGGGGGGAACACTGAAGCTTTCTTT.

This clone was detected a few times. The gene calls are TRBV14 and TRBJ2-1; D is perhaps TRBD2 (5 bases). The germline gives CDR1 SGHDN, CDR2 FVKESK. V was cut by 0 bases and J by 4 bases, with 10 bases left in between. This CDR3 is 15 amino acids long. The CDR3 bases are TGTGCCAGCAGCCAAGAAAGGACTTTATACAATGAGCAGTTCTTC. Its protein product is CASSQERTLYNEQFF.

The rearrangement links TRBV7-9 to TRBJ2-7; D gene uncertain. Germline loops: CDR1 SEHNR, CDR2 FQNEAQ (reference sequence). The V gene lost 5 bases and the J gene lost 1 base, with 21 bases spanning the gap. The CDR3 loop spans 17 amino acids. CDR3 loop: CASSDISPVPKSYEQYF. CDR3 DNA sequence: TGTGCCAGCAGCGACATTTCCCCAGTTCCCAAATCCTACGAGCAGTACTTC.